Described below is a single TCR beta chain sequence and its context. Its antigen is not known. This sample stems from a study of regulatory T cells in long-lasting Graves disease. General study points: Researchers reported studying only peripheral blood, not thyroid tissue.

With iRepertoire HTBI primers and Arm-PCR of CDR3 regions, TCR beta libraries were built. TCRdb reprocessed the multiplex PCR reads with MiXCR, giving one entry per CDR3 protein. The sample has 650,000 to 850,000 distinct CDR3 sequences, approximately 31% seen once. The V end was cut by 5 bases, the J end by 5 bases, with 19 bases between. Germline CDR1 is MNHEY and CDR2 is SMNVEV (reference sequence). The CDR3 runs 15 residues. As for time point: persistent/refractory GD, antithyroid drugs over 5 years with positive TRAb. The authors made the TCR library using RNA they extracted from PBMCs. This specimen consisted of peripheral blood mononuclear cells (PBMCs), obtained when the disease was refractory, from a patient treated with antithyroid drugs. The gene calls are TRBV27 and TRBJ2-7; possibly TRBD1 for D (6 bases). This clonotype was obtained from a female donor with Graves disease. The CDR3 sequence: CASSPWAGTRNEQYF. CDR3 DNA sequence: TGTGCCAGCAGTCCCTGGGCCGGGACACGGAACGAGCAGTACTTC.